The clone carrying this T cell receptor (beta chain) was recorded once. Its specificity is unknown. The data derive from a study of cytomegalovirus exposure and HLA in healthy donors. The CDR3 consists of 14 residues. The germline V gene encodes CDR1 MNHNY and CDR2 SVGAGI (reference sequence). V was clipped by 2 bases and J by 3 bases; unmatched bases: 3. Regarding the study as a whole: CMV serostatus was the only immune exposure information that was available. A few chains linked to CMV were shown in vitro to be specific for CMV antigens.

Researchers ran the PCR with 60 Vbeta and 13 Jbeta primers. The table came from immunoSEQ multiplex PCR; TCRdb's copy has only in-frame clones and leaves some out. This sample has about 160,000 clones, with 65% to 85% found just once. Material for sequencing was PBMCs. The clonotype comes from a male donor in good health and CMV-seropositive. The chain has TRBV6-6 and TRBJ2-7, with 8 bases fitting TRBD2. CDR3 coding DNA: TGTGCCAGCAGTTACCAGGGGACTAGCTACGAGCAGTACTTC. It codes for CASSYQGTSYEQYF.